Listed below are T cell receptor beta chains from one sample, sequenced in a study of blood T cell repertoires in COVID-19. Assay: immunoSEQ multiplex PCR; the TCRdb copy retains only in-frame clones and omits some. The sample records about 480,000 clones, 75% to 90% being singletons. The sequencing sample was made of PBMCs or T cells enriched from blood (not recorded which). The source is an older woman who had recovered from COVID-19. Each CDR3 is given with its conserved first and last residue.

J: TRBJ1-5; V: TRBV27; CDR3: CASSLSLQGSPAQPQHF
J: TRBJ1-3; V: TRBV6-6; CDR3: CASRTGGNTIYF
J: TRBJ1-3; V: TRBV4-1; CDR3: CASSQVYGTGGTSGNTIYF
J: TRBJ1-6; V: TRBV28; CDR3: CASKTGSSYNSPLHF
J: TRBJ2-1; V: TRBV7-8; CDR3: CASSPRLGSGGRHEQFF
J: TRBJ1-1; V: TRBV19; CDR3: CASSPWAWTSEAFF
J: TRBJ2-3; V: TRBV5-1; CDR3: CASSLPASGGPNF
J: TRBJ1-6; V: TRBV6-1; CDR3: CASSDTSFRGTHSPLHF
J: TRBJ1-1; V: TRBV5-5; CDR3: CASSLTGDMNTEAFF
J: TRBJ1-1; V: TRBV12-3/TRBV12-4; CDR3: CASSLTRNTEAFF
J: TRBJ1-2; V: TRBV5-1; CDR3: CASSVPGQPYGYTF
J: TRBJ2-2; V: TRBV6-5; CDR3: CASSYFGFTGELFF
J: TRBJ1-1; V: TRBV9; CDR3: CASSVALNTEAFF
J: TRBJ1-2; V: TRBV30; CDR3: CAWSVGRVDGYTF
J: TRBJ2-1; V: TRBV20-1; CDR3: CSHRGNEQFF
J: TRBJ1-2; V: TRBV3-1/TRBV3-2; CDR3: CASSHLRTGGDNYGYTF
J: TRBJ2-7; V: TRBV5-1; CDR3: CASSSGGTGTYEQYF
J: TRBJ2-5; V: TRBV10-3; CDR3: CAISGQGLETQYF
J: TRBJ1-6; V: TRBV6-5; CDR3: CASSRESQPPLHF
J: TRBJ1-2; V: TRBV14; CDR3: CASSPLRRDRGIANYGYTF
J: TRBJ1-3; V: TRBV10-3; CDR3: CAISGPPGNTIYF
J: TRBJ1-1; V: TRBV19; CDR3: CASSLTGALEAFF
J: TRBJ1-4; V: TRBV19; CDR3: CASSWDMNEKLFF
J: TRBJ2-1; V: TRBV3-1/TRBV3-2; CDR3: CASSQEAGGADEQFF
J: TRBJ1-2; V: TRBV7-9; CDR3: CASSRGTTPPGYTF
J: TRBJ2-3; V: TRBV27; CDR3: CASSLLGDTQYF
J: TRBJ2-1; V: TRBV5-1; CDR3: CASSLGTSGVGEQFF
J: TRBJ1-2; V: TRBV30; CDR3: CAWRGGGNYTF
J: TRBJ1-6; V: TRBV30; CDR3: CAWSGGGWEPLHF
J: TRBJ2-2; V: TRBV3-1/TRBV3-2; CDR3: CASSAWAGATGELFF
J: TRBJ2-1; V: TRBV27; CDR3: CASSQLAGGPPGFF
J: TRBJ1-2; V: TRBV4-1; CDR3: CASSHPGQGTGYTF
J: TRBJ1-4; V: TRBV5-1; CDR3: CASSPGAATNEKLFF
J: TRBJ2-3; V: TRBV11-2; CDR3: CASSLALVPSTDTQYF
J: TRBJ2-5; V: TRBV18; CDR3: CASSPLLAGGQETQYF
J: TRBJ2-7; V: TRBV27; CDR3: CASSLYYPGREYEQYF
J: TRBJ2-7; V: TRBV5-4; CDR3: CASSLTPGQGVYEQYF
J: TRBJ1-2; V: TRBV5-6; CDR3: CASSLGQGSFYTF
J: TRBJ2-2; V: TRBV18; CDR3: CASSPDRTGELFF
J: TRBJ2-7; V: TRBV7-2; CDR3: CASSLDGSGGLDQYF
J: TRBJ2-7; V: TRBV4-1; CDR3: CASSQVETGLSYEQYF
J: TRBJ1-5; V: TRBV27; CDR3: CASSRQYNSNQPQHF
J: TRBJ1-2; V: TRBV24-1; CDR3: CATSDRDRAYGYTF
J: TRBJ1-2; V: TRBV5-1; CDR3: CASSQTGESGYTF
J: TRBJ1-2; V: TRBV6-5; CDR3: CASRPTGGAHGYTF
J: TRBJ1-5; V: TRBV7-2; CDR3: CASSLDRAVNQPQHF
J: TRBJ1-5; V: TRBV7-9; CDR3: CASSGQGVSNQPQHF
J: TRBJ2-1; V: TRBV5-1; CDR3: CASRSSGGPYNEQFF
J: TRBJ1-2; V: TRBV5-8; CDR3: CASSLRDRVRAGYTF
J: TRBJ1-4; V: TRBV27; CDR3: CASSPHSRVPNEKLFF
J: TRBJ1-2; V: TRBV29-1; CDR3: CSVGRASYGYTF
J: TRBJ1-3; V: TRBV3-1/TRBV3-2; CDR3: CASSQRRGLQKAF